The rows below give T cell receptor beta chains drawn from one sample of a study of cytomegalovirus exposure and HLA in healthy donors. Sequenced by immunoSEQ multiplex PCR; TCRdb stores in-frame clones only, minus some. The sample lists over 130,000 clones; about 80% were seen once. The sequencing sample was made of PBMCs. Receptors were obtained from a man aged 25-40 years in good health and CMV-seropositive. The CDR3 runs from the conserved cysteine through the conserved F or W. The order of the fields is J gene, clone size, V gene, D gene, CDR3 DNA, CDR3 protein. A D gene is named only where the DNA matches it firmly. Part of the rows lack a size; the others show once, few, many or a class for expanded clones.

>TRBJ2-5|NA|TRBV27|NA
TGTGCCAGCAGTTTAGGGGGGTGGATAGAGACCCAGTACTTC
CASSLGGWIETQYF
>TRBJ2-7|NA|TRBV7-3|NA
TGTGCCAGCAGTGTCACCGGGACGGGAGCCTACGAGCAGTACTTC
CASSVTGTGAYEQYF
>TRBJ2-1|NA|TRBV11-2|TRBD2
TGTGCCAGCAGCCCGACTAGCGGGGGGAATGAGCAGTTCTTC
CASSPTSGGNEQFF
>TRBJ2-2|NA|TRBV7-2|TRBD2
TGTGCCAGCAGCACCCAGGCTAGCGGGAGGGCCAGCGGGGAGCTGTTTTTT
CASSTQASGRASGELFF
>TRBJ2-7|NA|TRBV13|NA
TGTGCCAGCAGCTTAGGGGGCCTAGCCGCCGAGCAGTACTTC
CASSLGGLAAEQYF
>TRBJ1-4|NA|TRBV13|NA
TGTGCCAGCAGCTTAGGCCGAGGGCAGTTTAATGAAAAACTGTTTTTT
CASSLGRGQFNEKLFF
>TRBJ2-2|few|TRBV6-4|TRBD2
TGTGCCAGCAGTGTTAGCGGGAGCACCGGGGAGCTGTTTTTT
CASSVSGSTGELFF
>TRBJ2-5|NA|TRBV15|NA
TGTGCCACCAGCAGAGGGGTTGCAGGGTATCCCCAAGAGACCCAGTACTTC
CATSRGVAGYPQETQYF
>TRBJ2-1|NA|TRBV7-3|TRBD2
TGTGCCAGCAGCCCCGGGGCGGGAGGGCGCAATGAGCAGTTCTTC
CASSPGAGGRNEQFF
>TRBJ1-5|NA|TRBV5-1|NA
TGCGCCAGCAGCTCTTCAGGGGCTGGCAATCAGCCCCAGCATTTT
CASSSSGAGNQPQHF
>TRBJ2-7|NA|TRBV28|NA
TGTGCCAGCACACAGGGAGTGTTAGGCAGAACCTACGAGCAGTACTTC
CASTQGVLGRTYEQYF
>TRBJ1-2|NA|TRBV2|TRBD1
TGTGCCAGCAGGATGACAGGGATTGACTATGGCTACACCTTC
CASRMTGIDYGYTF
>TRBJ1-1|NA|TRBV7-9|NA
TGTGCCAGCAGCCTGACGACAGGTGGAGGCACTGAAGCTTTCTTT
CASSLTTGGGTEAFF
>TRBJ2-5|NA|TRBV30|NA
TGTGCCTGGACCGGGACAACCCAAGAGACCCAGTACTTC
CAWTGTTQETQYF
>TRBJ1-1|NA|TRBV5-1|TRBD1
TGCGCCAGCGGCCCTTACCGGGACAGGGGTATGAACACTGAAGCTTTCTTT
CASGPYRDRGMNTEAFF
>TRBJ2-7|NA|TRBV11-1|TRBD2
TGTGCCTCCGGGGGGGGCTCCTACGAGCAGTACTTC
CASGGGSYEQYF
>TRBJ1-2|NA|TRBV30|NA
TGTGCCTGGAGTTCTTACAGGGCTGGCTACACCTTC
CAWSSYRAGYTF
>TRBJ2-5|NA|TRBV18|NA
TGTGCCAGCTCACCGCTGCTTGGGAGGGAGACCCAGTACTTC
CASSPLLGRETQYF
>TRBJ2-2|NA|TRBV5-8|NA
TGTGCCAGCAGCTTTCGCCAGGCGAACACCGGGGAGCTGTTTTTT
CASSFRQANTGELFF
>TRBJ2-3|NA|TRBV11-3|NA
TGTGCCAGCAGTTTTACCCCGGCAGATACGCAGTATTTT
CASSFTPADTQYF
>TRBJ2-7|NA|TRBV19|TRBD2
TGTGCCAGTAGTTTGGGACTAGCGGGACCATACTACGAGCAGTACTTC
CASSLGLAGPYYEQYF
>TRBJ1-2|NA|TRBV6-1|NA
TGTGCCAGCCCCCGGTCTGGGGCCCCGGATGGCTACACCTTC
CASPRSGAPDGYTF
>TRBJ2-5|once|TRBV5-4|TRBD1
TGTGCCAGCAGCTCCAGGACAGGGCAAGAGACCCAGTACTTC
CASSSRTGQETQYF
>TRBJ2-3|NA|TRBV7-9|NA
TGTGCCAGCAGTGCTAGCGTGACAGATACGCAGTATTTT
CASSASVTDTQYF
>TRBJ2-1|once|TRBV1|NA
TGCACCAGCAGCCAAGAAGCACGGGAGCAGTTCTTC
CTSSQEAREQFF
>TRBJ2-3|NA|TRBV13|NA
TGTGCCAGCAGAGACAGGAGGAGCACAGATACGCAGTATTTT
CASRDRRSTDTQYF
>TRBJ1-1|NA|TRBV4-1|NA
TGCGCCAGCAGCCAAGTCCCCCGGGGTATTGAAGCTTTCTTT
CASSQVPRGIEAFF
>TRBJ2-3|NA|TRBV6-5|TRBD2
TGTGCCAGCAGACCTAGCGGAGCCCAAGATACGCAGTATTTT
CASRPSGAQDTQYF
>TRBJ2-1|NA|TRBV27|TRBD2
TGTGCCAGCTTTACTAGCGGGTACAATGAGCAGTTCTTC
CASFTSGYNEQFF
>TRBJ2-1|once|TRBV5-1|NA
TGCGCCAGCAGCTTGCGTCAGGGGAACGATGAGCAGTTCTTC
CASSLRQGNDEQFF
>TRBJ1-4|NA|TRBV4-1|TRBD1
TGCGCCAGCAGCCCCCTGACAGGGGGCTTGGAAAAACTGTTTTTT
CASSPLTGGLEKLFF
>TRBJ1-5|NA|TRBV19|NA
TGTGCCAGTAGTAAAGGGGAGGAGGGTCAGCCCCAGCATTTT
CASSKGEEGQPQHF
>TRBJ1-5|NA|TRBV19|NA
TGTGCCAGTAGTGTGTCCGAAGCCCTGCGGCCCCAGCATTTT
CASSVSEALRPQHF
>TRBJ2-3|NA|TRBV29-1|TRBD2
TGCAGCCTCATTCTAGCGGGGTTCACAGATACGCAGTATTTT
CSLILAGFTDTQYF
>TRBJ2-7|NA|TRBV28|TRBD2
TGTGCCAGCAGTTTATTAGCGGGGAGCTCCTACGAGCAGTACTTC
CASSLLAGSSYEQYF